The following is a T cell receptor beta chain sequence with its context. The J segment lost 7 bases and the V segment lost 7 bases, leaving 11 bases of the junction unmatched. This CDR3 contains 14 residues. Germline loops: CDR1 MNHEY, CDR2 SMNVEV (reference sequence). Generated by immunoSEQ multiplex PCR, the TCRdb table keeps only in-frame clones and is missing some. The repertoire has around 160,000 clones, around 88% of them found once; the top ten carry about 15%. This entry comes from a study of T cell responses to AZD1222 COVID-19 vaccine. The chain joins TRBV27 to TRBJ1-2; 8 bases align to TRBD1. Source: peripheral blood, taken on day 0 of AZD1222 vaccination. The TCR was taken from an adult in good health. The CDR3, as DNA: TGTGCCAGCACTAATCACAGGGGGATAGGTGGCTACACCTTC. This gives the protein CASTNHRGIGGYTF.